The 31 T cell receptor beta chains presented below share a single source sample, sequenced in a study of blood T cell repertoires in COVID-19. TCRdb keeps only in-frame clones here, not all; method: immunoSEQ multiplex PCR. The data show 200,000 to 250,000 clones, with around nine tenths seen just once and under 4% held by the top ten. The sample taken for sequencing was peripheral blood. The receptors come from a man between 18 and 35 years old with active or convalescent COVID-19.

About this clone: The sample holds other DNA sequences that translate to the same CDR3. V gene TRBV29-1 combines with J gene TRBJ1-1; no reliable D call. V was cut by 7 bases and J by 5 bases, with 8 bases left in between. This CDR3 region has 10 residues. Per germline, CDR1 SQVTM and CDR2 ANQGSEA. The CDR3 DNA is TGCAGCGCCCAAACTACTGAAGCTTTCTTT. Translated: CSAQTTEAFF. The full variable domain, rest sourced from reference TRBV29-1 and TRBJ1-1, is SAVISQKPSRDICQRGTSLTIQCQVDSQVTMMFWYRQQPGQSLTLIATANQGSEATYESGFVIDKFPISRPNLTFSTLTVSNMSPEDSSIYLCSAQTTEAFFGQGTRLTVV.

The chain combines TRBV7-2 with TRBJ2-3; 9 nucleotides line up with TRBD2. Germline V gives CDR1 SGHTA, CDR2 FQGNSA. The CDR3 is 17 residues long. With V trimmed by 3 bases and J by 5 bases, 12 bases remained unmatched. In nucleotides, the CDR3 is TGTGCCAGCAGCTTTGGGCTAGCGGGGCCGGGAGGAGATACGCAGTATTTT. Its translation is CASSFGLAGPGGDTQYF.

The rearrangement links TRBV19 to TRBJ2-3, with 9 bases that match TRBD2. CDR3 size: 15 residues. Trimming at V came to 6 bases and at J to 2 bases, leaving 6 bases not matched to a gene. The germline CDR1 and CDR2 sequences are LNHDA and SQIVND (reference sequence). The CDR3 coding sequence is TGTGCCAGTAGGCTGCGGGGGGGCTTCACAGATACGCAGTATTTT. Translating gives CASRLRGGFTDTQYF.

This clone has only a few counts. This chain links TRBV9 with TRBJ1-1; perhaps TRBD1 as D (5 bases). CDR3 length: 15 residues. V was trimmed by 0 bases and J by 4 bases, leaving 13 bases between them. The germline gives CDR1 SGDLS, CDR2 YYNGEE. The CDR3 region has the DNA TGTGCCAGCAGCGTAGTGGGTAGGGGCAGCACTGAAGCTTTCTTT. Translated, it gives CASSVVGRGSTEAFF.

The chain carries TRBV6-2 or TRBV6-3 and TRBJ1-1, with 8 bases fitting TRBD1. Germline V gives CDR1 MNHEY, CDR2 SVGEGT. V was pared by 5 bases and J by 2 bases, with 10 bases of the junction left unmatched. The CDR3 contains 16 residues. The CDR3 nucleotides are TGTGCCAGCAGTGACAGGGGTGTTGGAAAAAACACTGAAGCTTTCTTT. This encodes CASSDRGVGKNTEAFF.

The gene calls are TRBV10-1 and TRBJ1-2, with TRBD1 matching 9 bases. V dropped 2 bases and J dropped 6; count of bases not matched to a gene: 1. The CDR3 spans 13 residues. Germline V gives CDR1 WNHNN, CDR2 SYGVQD (reference sequence). The DNA of the CDR3 is TGCGCCAGCAGTGAGACAGGGGGCCATGGCTACACCTTC. It yields the protein CASSETGGHGYTF.

The chain joins TRBV6-2 or TRBV6-3 to TRBJ2-1, with 12 bases lining up with TRBD2. Trimming cost V 5 bases and J 7 bases; bases outside gene matches: 6. Germline V gives CDR1 MNHEY, CDR2 SVGEGT. This CDR3 is built from 15 residues. The CDR3 DNA reads TGTGCCAGCAGTGTACTAGCGGGAGGCCGGAATGAGCAGTTCTTC. Its protein product is CASSVLAGGRNEQFF.

The CDR3 DNA reads as TGTGCCAGCAGTTACTCGGGACTAGCGGGAGGGGTTTCCGGGGAGCTGTTTTTT. It yields the protein CASSYSGLAGGVSGELFF. This chain joins TRBV6-2 or TRBV6-3 and TRBJ2-2; TRBD2 matches 16 bases. The CDR3 contains 18 residues. With V trimmed by 0 bases and J by 6 bases, 4 bases remained unmatched. Germline V lookup: CDR1 MNHEY, CDR2 SVGEGT.

The gene calls are TRBV11-2 and TRBJ1-1, with 9 bases lining up with TRBD1. V gave up 5 bases and J gave up 7 bases; unmatched junction bases: 14. Per germline, CDR1 SGHAT and CDR2 FQNNGV. The CDR3 runs to 16 residues. The CDR3 is CASSHGPGQGANEAFF. CDR3 bases: TGTGCCAGCAGCCACGGACCGGGACAGGGTGCAAATGAAGCTTTCTTT.

This chain joins TRBV19 and TRBJ1-1, with 9 bases aligning to TRBD1. Germline CDR1 reads LNHDA; CDR2 reads SQIVND (reference sequence). The CDR3 consists of 14 residues. V shed 10 bases, J shed 1 base, and the junction held 7 bases outside the gene matches. In nucleotides, the CDR3 is TGTGCCACAGGGACAGGGCGAAGGAACACTGAAGCTTTCTTT. Translating gives CATGTGRRNTEAFF.

The genes are TRBV7-2 and TRBJ2-7, with TRBD2 matching over 9 bases. This CDR3 is built from 15 residues. V shed 1 base and J 6 bases; nucleotides not matched to a gene: 7. The germline CDR1 and CDR2 sequences are SGHTA and FQGNSA. The DNA for the CDR3 is TGTGCCAGCAGCTTAGTCCCTAGCGGGAAGGCCGAGCAGTACTTC. Its protein is CASSLVPSGKAEQYF.

This clone was seen just once. The chain recombines TRBV6-2 or TRBV6-3 with TRBJ1-1; D not resolved. In germline, CDR1 is MNHEY, CDR2 SVGEGT. The germline V and J ends were trimmed by 2 bases and 11 bases, with 9 bases remaining between them. This CDR3 comprises 11 residues. CDR3 in DNA: TGTGCCAGCAGTTACGGGAGGTGGGCTTTCTTT. Its translation is CASSYGRWAFF.

The CDR3 loop reads CASSFSQGSEETQYF. The CDR3 nucleotides are TGCGCCAGCAGCTTTTCTCAGGGGTCTGAAGAGACCCAGTACTTC. V and J are TRBV5-1 and TRBJ2-5; tentatively, D is TRBD1 (6 bases). V lost 2 bases and J lost 3, with 14 bases in between. Germline CDR1 reads SGHRS; CDR2 reads YFSETQ. CDR3 length: 15 residues.

The count of this clone is one. The V gene is TRBV27, the J gene TRBJ1-1; D is perhaps TRBD1 (6 bases). This CDR3 has 14 amino acids. Germline loops: CDR1 MNHEY, CDR2 SMNVEV (reference sequence). V dropped 6 bases and J dropped 2 bases, with 13 bases sitting between them. The chain's CDR3 is CASRTGTFNTEAFF. The CDR3 DNA reads as TGTGCCAGCAGAACCGGGACATTCAACACTGAAGCTTTCTTT.

The chain recombines TRBV6-5 with TRBJ1-2; possibly TRBD1 for D (5 bases). Germline CDR1 reads MNHEY; CDR2 reads SVGAGI. V was trimmed by 6 bases and J by 7 bases, leaving 15 bases between them. CDR3 size: 13 residues. CDR3 nucleotide sequence: TGTGCCAGCAGCTTCAGGGAAACGAGTGGCTACACCTTC. Translating it yields CASSFRETSGYTF.

The chain carries TRBV2 and TRBJ1-2; TRBD1 matches at 12 bases. This CDR3 is built from 14 residues. Germline V gives CDR1 SNHLY, CDR2 FYNNEI. Unmatched junction bases numbered 9, after V lost 9 bases and J lost 7 bases. CDR3 sequence reads: CASLGTGGEGGYTF. For the CDR3, the DNA is TGTGCCAGTCTCGGGACAGGGGGCGAGGGTGGCTACACCTTC.

This clone was recorded once. This chain uses TRBV3-1 (or the pseudogene TRBV3-2) with TRBJ1-5, with 9 bases identical to TRBD1. Germline V lookup: CDR1 LGHDT, CDR2 YNNKEL (reference sequence). The trim removed 1 base at V and 5 bases at J, leaving 0 bases unmatched. The CDR3 runs to 14 residues. The CDR3 coding sequence is TGTGCCAGCAGCCAAGGACAGGGGGATCAGCCCCAGCATTTT. It is translated as CASSQGQGDQPQHF.

A single count supports this clone. The rearrangement joins TRBV5-1 to TRBJ2-1; D call uncertain. CDR1 is SGHRS, CDR2 YFSETQ, per germline. The V end was cut by 1 base, the J end by 8 bases, with 13 bases between. This CDR3 comprises 14 residues. The CDR3 region is CASSLRLPGDEQFF. As DNA, the CDR3 is TGCGCCAGCAGCTTGCGACTCCCCGGCGATGAGCAGTTCTTC.

CDR3 in DNA: TGTGCCAGCACCAAAGGAGGTGAGAACACTGAAGCTTTCTTT. Encoded protein: CASTKGGENTEAFF. The genes are TRBV5-4 and TRBJ1-1; unclear D gene. This CDR3 has 14 residues. Germline V gives CDR1 SGHNT, CDR2 YYREEE (reference sequence). V lost 6 bases to trimming and J lost 1 base, with 13 bases between them.

This rearrangement joins TRBV6-6 to TRBJ2-7, with D possibly being TRBD1 (6 bases). From germline, CDR1 is MNHNY and CDR2 SVGAGI (reference sequence). CDR3 length: 12 residues. V was pared by 4 bases and J by 7 bases, with 11 bases between. The CDR3 spells CASSSGVGEQYF. For the CDR3, the DNA is TGTGCCAGCAGTTCAGGGGTCGGAGAGCAGTACTTC.

The chain recombines TRBV3-1 (or the pseudogene TRBV3-2) with TRBJ1-6; TRBD1 matches 7 bases. This CDR3 has 16 residues. With V trimmed by 5 bases and J by 9 bases, 13 bases remained unmatched. Germline V CDR1 and CDR2: LGHDT, YNNKEL (reference sequence). CDR3 bases: TGTGCCAGCAGCGCCGGGGACAGCGGTGTTCGTTCACCCCTCCACTTT. Translated, it gives CASSAGDSGVRSPLHF.

This clone was seen only once. The chain employs TRBV5-6 and TRBJ2-7; maybe TRBD1 (6 bases). The CDR3 contains 14 residues. With 5 bases removed from V and 2 bases from J, the gap between germline ends came to 14 bases. The germline V gene encodes CDR1 SGHDT and CDR2 YYEEEE. DNA of the CDR3: TGTGCCAGCAGACCCCAGGGGCACCCCTACGAGCAGTACTTC. Translation: CASRPQGHPYEQYF.

The chain has TRBV7-9 and TRBJ2-1; 10 bases align to TRBD2. J lost 5 bases, V lost 5 bases, and 12 bases had no gene match. CDR3 length equals 17 residues. Germline V gives CDR1 SEHNR, CDR2 FQNEAQ (reference sequence). The CDR3 DNA sequence: TGTGCCAGCAGCGAAGCGGGGGGGAAGGTAGTGAACAATGAGCAGTTCTTC. This encodes CASSEAGGKVVNNEQFF.

The gene calls are TRBV6-2 or TRBV6-3 and TRBJ2-2, with D possibly TRBD2 on 5 matching bases. This CDR3 region has 14 residues. Germline CDR1 reads MNHEY; CDR2 reads SVGEGT. Trimming left V 2 bases short and J 7 bases short, with 11 bases between. The CDR3 protein is CASSYGRVNGELFF. The CDR3 nucleotides read TGTGCCAGCAGTTACGGGCGGGTTAACGGGGAGCTGTTTTTT.

The gene calls are TRBV7-9 and TRBJ1-1, with 7 bases lining up with TRBD1. CDR3 length: 16 amino acids. Trimming removed 1 base from V and 4 bases from J; junction bases left unmatched: 9. CDR1 is SEHNR, CDR2 FQNEAQ, per germline (reference sequence). The CDR3 nucleotides read TGTGCCAGCAGCTTAGTGGGACAGCTGCGATCCACTGAAGCTTTCTTT. This sequence encodes CASSLVGQLRSTEAFF.

This clone was seen once. V gene TRBV4-2 combines with J gene TRBJ2-3; tentative D call: TRBD1 (6 bases). V shed 1 base and J shed 9 bases, with 23 bases lying between them. CDR3 length: 17 amino acids. The germline V gene encodes CDR1 LGHNA and CDR2 YNFKEQ. The CDR3 here is CASSQAGVGGEPRTQYF. The DNA for the CDR3 is TGTGCCAGCAGCCAAGCCGGGGTAGGGGGAGAGCCCAGGACGCAGTATTTT.

The chain joins TRBV2 to TRBJ2-5; 10 nucleotides line up with TRBD2. The CDR3 covers 19 residues. The ends lost 7 bases at V and 5 bases at J; junction bases unmatched: 22. Germline V gives CDR1 SNHLY, CDR2 FYNNEI. The CDR3 DNA reads as TGTGCCAGCACCGGTCCAACGGGGGTAGCGGGGGGCCCCCGGGAGACCCAGTACTTC. Protein sequence: CASTGPTGVAGGPRETQYF.

This clone was found a few times. The CDR3 region is CASSVRARPEKLFF. Written as DNA, the CDR3 is TGTGCCAGCAGCGTGAGGGCCAGGCCTGAAAAACTGTTTTTT. The rearrangement joins TRBV9 to TRBJ1-4; D uncertain. The germline V and J ends were trimmed by 2 bases and 7 bases, with 12 bases remaining between them. CDR3 length: 14 residues. Germline V CDR1 and CDR2: SGDLS, YYNGEE.

The chain links TRBV28 to TRBJ1-5, with 9 bases identical to TRBD1. Unmatched junction bases numbered 7, after V lost 2 bases and J lost 5 bases. The germline V gene has CDR1 MDHEN and CDR2 SYDVKM. The length of the CDR3 is 16 residues. The CDR3 sequence: CASSLVTGGSDQPQHF. CDR3 bases: TGTGCCAGCAGTTTAGTAACAGGGGGCTCCGATCAGCCCCAGCATTTT.

This chain uses TRBV28 with TRBJ2-5; a possible D gene is TRBD2 (6 bases). Trimming stripped 10 bases from V and 5 bases from J, with 17 bases between. The CDR3 is made up of 13 amino acids. The germline V gene encodes CDR1 MDHEN and CDR2 SYDVKM. This CDR3 reads CAILSSGSETQYF. CDR3 DNA sequence: TGTGCCATCCTGAGTAGCGGATCGGAGACCCAGTACTTC.

The chain links TRBV6-2 or TRBV6-3 to TRBJ2-7; no firm D call. The CDR3 has 12 amino acids. CDR1 and CDR2 from the germline V gene are MNHEY and SVGEGT. The germline V and J ends were trimmed by 2 bases and 4 bases, with 6 bases remaining between them. The CDR3 DNA reads as TGTGCCAGCAGTTACACCCGGTACGAGCAGTACTTC. This codes for CASSYTRYEQYF.